The 14 T cell receptor beta chains below come from one sample, sequenced in a study of blood T cell repertoires in COVID-19. Libraries were prepared by immunoSEQ multiplex PCR; TCRdb keeps only in-frame clonotypes and omits some of them. In the table there are about 250,000 clones, around nine tenths of which are singletons. Sequencing was done on a sample of peripheral blood. These receptors all stem from a woman aged 55-70 years who had recovered from COVID-19.

The chain recombines TRBV7-2 with TRBJ1-2, with TRBD1 as a possible D gene (5 bases). The CDR3 loop spans 15 amino acids. The germline CDR1 and CDR2 sequences are SGHTA and FQGNSA. V was clipped by 1 base and J by 11 bases, with 20 bases between them. Written as DNA, the CDR3 is TGTGCCAGCAGCTTAGACGGGGGAACCCGCGTAGAATACACCTTC. Translating gives CASSLDGGTRVEYTF.

This clone was observed a single time. This chain joins TRBV10-3 and TRBJ2-7; 8 nucleotides line up with TRBD1. The CDR3 runs to 15 residues. Looked up from germline, CDR1 is ENHRY and CDR2 is SYGVKD. The junction had 7 bases not matched to a gene; V was cut back by 4 bases and J by 2 bases. The CDR3 region is CAISARTGTTYEQYF. In DNA, the CDR3 is TGTGCCATCAGTGCAAGGACAGGGACCACCTACGAGCAGTACTTC.

The chain uses TRBV19 and TRBJ2-3; tentative D call: TRBD1 (7 bases). The germline V gene has CDR1 LNHDA and CDR2 SQIVND (reference sequence). CDR3 length: 15 amino acids. Trimming left V 7 bases short and J 1 base short, with 15 bases between. CDR3 in amino acids: CASKNRGLGTDTQYF. In nucleotides, the CDR3 is TGTGCCAGTAAGAACAGGGGACTTGGCACAGATACGCAGTATTTT.

This chain connects TRBV7-2 to TRBJ2-6; TRBD1 matches 10 bases. Trimming took 5 bases from V and 13 from J; bases not matched to a gene: 14. CDR1 is SGHTA, CDR2 FQGNSA, per germline. The length of the CDR3 is 16 residues. CDR3 sequence (DNA): TGTGCCAGCAGCCCCCTCCGGGACAGGGGCTTCACTGTCCTGACTTTC. Its protein is CASSPLRDRGFTVLTF.

The chain carries TRBV19 and TRBJ2-7, with a possible D match to TRBD1 (7 bases). V was cut by 4 bases and J by 6 bases, with 22 bases left in between. Germline V lookup: CDR1 LNHDA, CDR2 SQIVND (reference sequence). The CDR3 is 16 amino acids. The CDR3 coding sequence is TGTGCCAGTAGTACTTCCGGGACAGCTAAGGGGGGCGAGCAGTACTTC. Amino acids: CASSTSGTAKGGEQYF.

V is TRBV6-4 and J is TRBJ2-1; D gene unclear. Germline values: CDR1 MRHNA, CDR2 SNTAGT. The CDR3 spans 14 residues. V was shortened by 3 bases and J by 4 bases, with 10 bases between the two germline ends. The CDR3 is CASSEFGPYNEQFF. Written as DNA, the CDR3 is TGTGCCAGCAGTGAATTTGGGCCTTACAATGAGCAGTTCTTC.

J is TRBJ2-3 and V is TRBV4-2; D is undetermined. The germline gives CDR1 LGHNA, CDR2 YNFKEQ. The ends were cut back, 1 base at V and 4 bases at J, with 6 bases in the middle. This CDR3 has 13 residues. DNA of the CDR3: TGTGCCAGCAGCCAAGGAGTAGCAGATACGCAGTATTTT. Translation gives CASSQGVADTQYF.

The rearrangement uses TRBV4-2 and TRBJ2-1; 15 bases fit TRBD2. This CDR3 has 19 residues. Germline CDR1 LGHNA, CDR2 YNFKEQ. V gave up 1 base and J gave up 2 bases; unmatched junction bases: 6. CDR3 in amino acids: CASSQAGLAGGSTYNEQFF. Here the CDR3 DNA reads TGTGCCAGCAGCCAAGCGGGACTAGCGGGGGGAAGTACCTACAATGAGCAGTTCTTC.

Note on this clone: Other DNA sequences from this sample encode an identical CDR3 as well. This chain joins TRBV9 and TRBJ2-5, with TRBD2 matching over 10 bases. This CDR3 contains 15 residues. With V trimmed by 1 base and J by 4 bases, 4 bases remained unmatched. The V gene's germline CDR1 is SGDLS and CDR2 YYNGEE. CDR3 nucleotides: TGTGCCAGCAGCGTACTAGCGGGGGTGGGAGAGACCCAGTACTTC. This gives the protein CASSVLAGVGETQYF.

V usage is TRBV7-3 and J usage is TRBJ2-1; 7 bases line up with TRBD2. The V segment lost 5 bases and the J segment 2 bases; nucleotides outside the gene matches: 6. The CDR3 is made up of 15 amino acids. Germline V gives CDR1 SGHTA, CDR2 FQGTGA. CDR3 region: CASSPGGGPYNEQFF. CDR3 DNA sequence: TGTGCCAGCAGCCCGGGGGGAGGGCCCTACAATGAGCAGTTCTTC.

The chain carries TRBV18 and TRBJ2-5; unclear D gene. Germline V CDR1 and CDR2: KGHSH, LQKENI. There are 13 residues in the CDR3. Trimming removed 1 base at V and 5 bases at J, with 8 bases between. The CDR3 DNA follows: TGTGCCAGCTCACCACAATTTGGCGAGACCCAGTACTTC. Translated: CASSPQFGETQYF.

The rearrangement uses TRBV19 and TRBJ1-5; D unresolved. The CDR3 sequence is 15 residues long. Germline values: CDR1 LNHDA, CDR2 SQIVND (reference sequence). The ends were cut back, 3 bases at V and 0 bases at J, with 9 bases in the middle. The CDR3 sequence is CASSIAGSSNQPQHF. CDR3 nucleotides: TGTGCCAGTAGTATTGCCGGGTCTAGCAATCAGCCCCAGCATTTT.

This clone was observed a single time. The V gene is TRBV7-2, the J gene TRBJ1-2, with TRBD1 matching over 7 bases. CDR1 and CDR2 (germline): SGHTA, FQGNSA. J was trimmed by 5 bases and V by 5 bases; bases with no gene match: 8. This CDR3 region has 14 residues. The CDR3 loop is CASSRAGTDYGYTF. CDR3 DNA sequence: TGTGCCAGCAGCCGGGCTGGGACAGATTATGGCTACACCTTC.

This chain joins TRBV28 and TRBJ2-2, with a possible D match to TRBD1 (6 bases). This CDR3 comprises 13 residues. Trimming removed 8 bases at V and 5 bases at J, with 12 bases between. CDR1 is MDHEN, CDR2 SYDVKM, per germline. This chain's CDR3 is CASVTGATGELFF. The CDR3 DNA reads TGTGCCAGCGTGACAGGAGCAACCGGGGAGCTGTTTTTT.